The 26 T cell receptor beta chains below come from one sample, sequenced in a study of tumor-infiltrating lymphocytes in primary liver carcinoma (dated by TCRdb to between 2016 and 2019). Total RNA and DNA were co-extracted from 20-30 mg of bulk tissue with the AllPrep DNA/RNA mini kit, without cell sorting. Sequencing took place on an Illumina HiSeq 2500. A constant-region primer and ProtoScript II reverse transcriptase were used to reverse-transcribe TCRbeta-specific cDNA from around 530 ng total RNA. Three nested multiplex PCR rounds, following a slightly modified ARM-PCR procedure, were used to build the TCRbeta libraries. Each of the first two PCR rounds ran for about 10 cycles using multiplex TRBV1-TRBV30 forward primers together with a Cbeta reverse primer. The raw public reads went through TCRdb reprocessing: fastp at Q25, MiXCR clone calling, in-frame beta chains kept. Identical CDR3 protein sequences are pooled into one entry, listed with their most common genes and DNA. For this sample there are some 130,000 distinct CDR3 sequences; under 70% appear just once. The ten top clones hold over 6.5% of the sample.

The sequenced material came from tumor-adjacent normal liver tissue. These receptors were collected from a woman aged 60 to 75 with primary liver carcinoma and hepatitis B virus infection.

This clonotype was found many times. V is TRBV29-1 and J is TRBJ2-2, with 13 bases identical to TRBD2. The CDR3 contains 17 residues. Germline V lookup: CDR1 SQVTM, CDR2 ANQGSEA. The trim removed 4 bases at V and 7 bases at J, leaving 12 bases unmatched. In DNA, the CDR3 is TGCAGCGTTGGTGGGCTTACTAGCGGGAGGGCCGGCGGGGAGCTGTTTTTT. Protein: CSVGGLTSGRAGGELFF.

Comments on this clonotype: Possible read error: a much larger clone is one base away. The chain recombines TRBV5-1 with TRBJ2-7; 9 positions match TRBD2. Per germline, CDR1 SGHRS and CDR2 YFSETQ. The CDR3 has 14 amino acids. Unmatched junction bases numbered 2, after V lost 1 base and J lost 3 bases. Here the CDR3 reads CASSLTSGHYEQYF. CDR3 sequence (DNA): TGCGCCAGCAGCTTGACTAGCGGGCACTACGAGCAGTACTTC. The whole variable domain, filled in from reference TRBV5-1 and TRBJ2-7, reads KAGVTQTPRYLIKTRGQQVTLSCSPISGHRSVSWYQQTPGQGLQFLFEYFSETQRNKGNFPGRFSGRQFSNSRSEMNVSTLELGDSALYLCASSLTSGHYEQYFGPGTRLTVT.

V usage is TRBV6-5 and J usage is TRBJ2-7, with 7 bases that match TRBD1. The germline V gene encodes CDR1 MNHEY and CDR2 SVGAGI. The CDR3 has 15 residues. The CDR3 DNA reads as TGTGCCAGCAGTTACGGGCAGGGGGTTTCCTACAAGCAGTACGTC. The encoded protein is CASSYGQGVSYKQYV.

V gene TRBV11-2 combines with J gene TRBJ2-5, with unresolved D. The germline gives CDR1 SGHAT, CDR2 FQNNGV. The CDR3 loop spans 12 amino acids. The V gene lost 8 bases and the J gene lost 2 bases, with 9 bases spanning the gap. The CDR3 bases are TGTGCCAGCGGACGGCCACAAGAGACCCAGTACTTC. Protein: CASGRPQETQYF.

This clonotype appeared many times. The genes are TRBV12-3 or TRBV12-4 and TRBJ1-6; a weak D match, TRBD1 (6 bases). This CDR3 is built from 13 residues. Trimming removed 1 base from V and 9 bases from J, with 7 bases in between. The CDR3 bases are TGTGCCAGCAGTTTAGGACAGGCTTCACCCCTCCACTTT. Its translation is CASSLGQASPLHF.

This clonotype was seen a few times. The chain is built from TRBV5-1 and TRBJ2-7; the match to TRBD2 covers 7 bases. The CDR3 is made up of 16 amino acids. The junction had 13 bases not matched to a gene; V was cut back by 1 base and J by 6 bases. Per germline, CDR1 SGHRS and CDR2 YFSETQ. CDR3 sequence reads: CASSLSAAGVRPEQYF. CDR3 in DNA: TGCGCCAGCAGCTTGTCAGCGGCGGGAGTTAGACCCGAGCAGTACTTC.

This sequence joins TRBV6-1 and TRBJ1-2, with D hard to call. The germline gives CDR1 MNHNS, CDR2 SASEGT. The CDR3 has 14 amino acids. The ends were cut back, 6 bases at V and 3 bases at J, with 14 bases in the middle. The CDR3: CASRLLVTDYGYTF. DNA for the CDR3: TGTGCCAGCAGATTACTAGTGACGGACTATGGCTACACCTTC.

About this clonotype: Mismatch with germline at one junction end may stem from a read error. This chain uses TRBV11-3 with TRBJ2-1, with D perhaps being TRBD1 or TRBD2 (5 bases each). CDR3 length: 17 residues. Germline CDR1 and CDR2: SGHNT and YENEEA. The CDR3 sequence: CASNPEGSVRSNNEQFF. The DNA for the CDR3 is TGTGCCAGCAACCCTGAGGGGAGCGTCCGCTCCAACAATGAGCAGTTCTTC.

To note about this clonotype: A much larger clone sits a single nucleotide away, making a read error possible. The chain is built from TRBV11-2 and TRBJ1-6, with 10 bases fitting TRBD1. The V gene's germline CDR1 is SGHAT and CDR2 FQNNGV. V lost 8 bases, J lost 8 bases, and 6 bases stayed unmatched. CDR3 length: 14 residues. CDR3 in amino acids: CASGEGTGDSPLHF. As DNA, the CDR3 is TGTGCCAGCGGGGAAGGGACAGGGGATTCACCCCTCCACTTT. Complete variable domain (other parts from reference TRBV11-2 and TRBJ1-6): EAGVAQSPRYKIIEKRQSVAFWCNPISGHATLYWYQQILGQGPKLLIQFQNNGVVDDSQLPKDRFSAERLKGVDSTLKIQPAKLEDSAVYLCASGEGTGDSPLHFGNGTRLTVT.

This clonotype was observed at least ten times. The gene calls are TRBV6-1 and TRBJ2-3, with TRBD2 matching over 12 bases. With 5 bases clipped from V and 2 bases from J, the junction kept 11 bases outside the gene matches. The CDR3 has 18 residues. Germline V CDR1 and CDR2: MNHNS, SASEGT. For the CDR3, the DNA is TGTGCCAGCAGTCAAGGAGGGACTAGCGGGTCGAACACAGATACGCAGTATTTT. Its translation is CASSQGGTSGSNTDTQYF.

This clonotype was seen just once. In DNA form, the CDR3 reads TGTGCCAGTATCTTAGCCCACCTAGCGGGAGGGCAAAACAATGAGCAGTTCTTC. Translation gives CASILAHLAGGQNNEQFF. The chain is built from TRBV11-2 and TRBJ2-1, with 12 bases lining up with TRBD2. The V gene's germline CDR1 is SGHAT and CDR2 FQNNGV. Trimming removed 9 bases from V and 5 bases from J; junction bases left unmatched: 17. The CDR3 is made up of 18 amino acids.

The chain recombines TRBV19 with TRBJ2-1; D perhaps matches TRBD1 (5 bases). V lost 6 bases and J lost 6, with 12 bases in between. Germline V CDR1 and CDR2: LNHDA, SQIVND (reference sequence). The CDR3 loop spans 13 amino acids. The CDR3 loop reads CASSLPTGNEQFF. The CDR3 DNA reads TGTGCCAGTAGCCTTCCAACAGGCAATGAGCAGTTCTTC. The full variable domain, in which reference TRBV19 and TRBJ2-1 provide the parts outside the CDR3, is DGGITQSPKYLFRKEGQNVTLSCEQNLNHDAMYWYRQDPGQGLRLIYYSQIVNDFQKGDIAEGYSVSREKKESFPLTVTSAQKNPTAFYLCASSLPTGNEQFFGPGTRLTVL.

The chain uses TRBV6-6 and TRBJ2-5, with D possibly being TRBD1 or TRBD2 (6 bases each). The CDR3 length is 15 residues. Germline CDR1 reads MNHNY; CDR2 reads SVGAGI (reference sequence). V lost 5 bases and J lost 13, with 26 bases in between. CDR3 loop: CASSPYRGTSGARYF. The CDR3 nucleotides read TGTGCCAGCAGTCCGTACCGCGGGACATCGGGGGCCCGGTACTTC.

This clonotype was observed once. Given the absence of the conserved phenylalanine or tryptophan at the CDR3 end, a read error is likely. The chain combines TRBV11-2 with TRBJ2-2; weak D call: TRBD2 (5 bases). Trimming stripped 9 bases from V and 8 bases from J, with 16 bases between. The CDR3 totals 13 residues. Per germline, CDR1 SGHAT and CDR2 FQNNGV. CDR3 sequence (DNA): TGTGCCAGTAGCCTAGATAGGACTGGGGAGCTGTTTCTT. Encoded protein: CASSLDRTGELFL.

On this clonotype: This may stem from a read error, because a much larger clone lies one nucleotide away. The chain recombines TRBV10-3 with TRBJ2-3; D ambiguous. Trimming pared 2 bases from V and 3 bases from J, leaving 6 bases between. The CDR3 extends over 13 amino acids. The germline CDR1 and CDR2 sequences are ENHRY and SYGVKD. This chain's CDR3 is CAISEPLTDTQYF. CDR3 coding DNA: TGTGCCATCAGTGAGCCCCTTACAGATACGCAGTATTTT.

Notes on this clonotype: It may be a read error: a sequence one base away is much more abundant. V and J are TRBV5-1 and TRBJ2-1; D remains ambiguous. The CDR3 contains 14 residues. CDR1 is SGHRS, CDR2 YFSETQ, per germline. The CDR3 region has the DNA TGCGCCATCAGCTTGGAGTTTATCGGTGGTGAGCAGTTCTTC. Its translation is CAISLEFIGGEQFF.

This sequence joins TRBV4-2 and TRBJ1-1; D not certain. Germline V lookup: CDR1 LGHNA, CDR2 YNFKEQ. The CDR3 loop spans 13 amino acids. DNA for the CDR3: TGTACCAACAGCCAAGAGAGGAACACTGAAGCTTTCTTT. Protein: CTNSQERNTEAFF.

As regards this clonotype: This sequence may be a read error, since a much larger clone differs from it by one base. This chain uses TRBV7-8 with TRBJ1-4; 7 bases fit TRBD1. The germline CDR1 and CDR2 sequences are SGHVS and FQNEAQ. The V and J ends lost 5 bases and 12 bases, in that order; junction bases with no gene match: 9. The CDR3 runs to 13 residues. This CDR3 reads CASSQGQGTELFF. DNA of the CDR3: TGTGCCAGCAGCCAGGGGCAAGGGACAGAACTGTTTTTT.

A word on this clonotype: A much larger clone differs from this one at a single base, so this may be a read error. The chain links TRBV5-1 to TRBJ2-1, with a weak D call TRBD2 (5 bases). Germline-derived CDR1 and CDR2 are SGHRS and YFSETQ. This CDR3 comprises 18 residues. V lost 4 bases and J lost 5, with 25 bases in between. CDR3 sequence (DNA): TGCGCCAGCAGCCTTGAGAGTCTTTGGGCTAGCAGGAACAATGAGCAGTTCTTC. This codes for CASSLESLWASRNNEQFF. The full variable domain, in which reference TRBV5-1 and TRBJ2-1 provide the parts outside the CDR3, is KAGVTQTPRYLIKTRGQQVTLSCSPISGHRSVSWYQQTPGQGLQFLFEYFSETQRNKGNFPGRFSGRQFSNSRSEMNVSTLELGDSALYLCASSLESLWASRNNEQFFGPGTRLTVL.

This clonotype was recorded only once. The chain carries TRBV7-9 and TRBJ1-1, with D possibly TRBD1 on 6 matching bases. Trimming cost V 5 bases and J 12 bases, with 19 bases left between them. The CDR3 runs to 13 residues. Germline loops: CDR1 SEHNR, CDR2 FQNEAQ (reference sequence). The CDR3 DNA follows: TGTGCCAGCAGCACCCGTGAGGGAGGGGGGACTTTCTTT. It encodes CASSTREGGGTFF.

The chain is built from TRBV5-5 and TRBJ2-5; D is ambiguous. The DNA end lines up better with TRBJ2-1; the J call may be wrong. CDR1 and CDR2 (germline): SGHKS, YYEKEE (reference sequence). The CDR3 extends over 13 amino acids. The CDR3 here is CASSLSTEETQFF. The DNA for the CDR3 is TGTGCCAGCAGCTTGTCAACTGAGGAGACTCAGTTCTTC.

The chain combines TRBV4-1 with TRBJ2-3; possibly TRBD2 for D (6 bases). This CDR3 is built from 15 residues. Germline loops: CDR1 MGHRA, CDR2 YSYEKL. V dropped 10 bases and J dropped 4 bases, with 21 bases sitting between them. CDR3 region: CAISRITGASDTQYF. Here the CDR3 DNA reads TGCGCCATCAGTCGGATAACGGGAGCGTCAGATACGCAGTATTTT.

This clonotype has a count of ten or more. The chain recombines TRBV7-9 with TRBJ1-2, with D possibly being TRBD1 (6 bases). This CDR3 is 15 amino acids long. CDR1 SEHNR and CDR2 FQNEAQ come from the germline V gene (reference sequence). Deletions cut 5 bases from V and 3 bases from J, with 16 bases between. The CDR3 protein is CASSNTGRADYGYTF. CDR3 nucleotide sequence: TGTGCCAGCAGCAACACAGGGAGGGCTGACTATGGCTACACCTTC.

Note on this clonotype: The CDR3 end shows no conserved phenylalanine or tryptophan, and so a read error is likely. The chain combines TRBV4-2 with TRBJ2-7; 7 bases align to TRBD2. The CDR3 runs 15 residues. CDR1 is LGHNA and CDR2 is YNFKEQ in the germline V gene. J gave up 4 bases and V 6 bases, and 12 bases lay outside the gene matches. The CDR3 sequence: CASSPTVRELYEQYS. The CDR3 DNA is TGTGCCAGCAGTCCCACGGTGCGGGAGCTTTACGAGCAGTACTCC.

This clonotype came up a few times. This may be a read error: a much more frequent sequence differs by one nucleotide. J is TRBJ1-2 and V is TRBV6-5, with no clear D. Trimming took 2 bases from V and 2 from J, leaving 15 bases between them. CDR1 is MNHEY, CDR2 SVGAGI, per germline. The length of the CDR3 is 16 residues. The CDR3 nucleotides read TGTGCCAGCAGTTACCCCTTCGGAGACATGAACTATGGCTACACCTTC. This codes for CASSYPFGDMNYGYTF.

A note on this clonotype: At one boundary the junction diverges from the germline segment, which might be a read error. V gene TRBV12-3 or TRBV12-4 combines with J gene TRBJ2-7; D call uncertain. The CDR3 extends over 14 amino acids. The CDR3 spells CASASDASSYEQNF. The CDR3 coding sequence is TGTGCCAGCGCCAGCGACGCCAGCTCCTACGAGCAGAACTTC.